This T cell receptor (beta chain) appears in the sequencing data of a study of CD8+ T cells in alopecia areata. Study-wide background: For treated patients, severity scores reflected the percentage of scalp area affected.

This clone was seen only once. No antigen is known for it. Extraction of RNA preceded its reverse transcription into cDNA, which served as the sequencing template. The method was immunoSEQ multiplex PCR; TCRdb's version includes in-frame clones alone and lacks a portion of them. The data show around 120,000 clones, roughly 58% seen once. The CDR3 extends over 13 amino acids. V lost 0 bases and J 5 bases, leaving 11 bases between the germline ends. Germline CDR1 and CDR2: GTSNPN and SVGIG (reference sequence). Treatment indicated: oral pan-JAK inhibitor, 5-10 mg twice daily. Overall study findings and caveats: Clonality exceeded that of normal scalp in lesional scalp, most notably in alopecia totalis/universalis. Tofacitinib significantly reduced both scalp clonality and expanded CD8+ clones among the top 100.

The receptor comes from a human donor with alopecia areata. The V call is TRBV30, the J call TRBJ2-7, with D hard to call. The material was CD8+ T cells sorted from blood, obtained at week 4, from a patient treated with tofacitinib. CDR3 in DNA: TGTGCCTGGAGTGTACTCGGCCTCCACGAGCAGTACTTC. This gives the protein CAWSVLGLHEQYF.